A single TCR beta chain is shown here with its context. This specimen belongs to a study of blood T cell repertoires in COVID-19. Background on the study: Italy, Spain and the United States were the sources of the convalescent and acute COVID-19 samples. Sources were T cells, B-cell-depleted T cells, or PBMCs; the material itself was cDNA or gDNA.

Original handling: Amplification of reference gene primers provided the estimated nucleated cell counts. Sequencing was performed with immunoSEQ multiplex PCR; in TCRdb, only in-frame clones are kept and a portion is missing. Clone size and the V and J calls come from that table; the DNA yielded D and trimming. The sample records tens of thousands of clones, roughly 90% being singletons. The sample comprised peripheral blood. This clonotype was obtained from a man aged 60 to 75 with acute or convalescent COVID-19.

CDR3 loop: CASSIIAGVDTQYF. The CDR3 region has the DNA TGTGCCAGTAGTATTATAGCGGGGGTAGATACGCAGTATTTT. The rearrangement links TRBV19 to TRBJ2-3; 9 nucleotides agree with TRBD2. Looked up from germline, CDR1 is LNHDA and CDR2 is SQIVND (reference sequence). Trimming cost V 3 bases and J 5 bases; bases outside gene matches: 3. This CDR3 is built from 14 residues.